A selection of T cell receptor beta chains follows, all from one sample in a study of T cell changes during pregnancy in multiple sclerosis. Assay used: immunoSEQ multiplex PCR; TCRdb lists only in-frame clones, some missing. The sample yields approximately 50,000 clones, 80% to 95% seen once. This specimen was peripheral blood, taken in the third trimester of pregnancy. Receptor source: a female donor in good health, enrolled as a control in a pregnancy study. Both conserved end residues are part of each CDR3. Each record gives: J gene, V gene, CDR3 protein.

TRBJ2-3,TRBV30,CAWDPGLDTQYF
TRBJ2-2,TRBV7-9,CASSSAGQGNTGELFF
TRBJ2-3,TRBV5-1,CASSLDRGMGDTQYF
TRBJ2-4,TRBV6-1,CASSGGEPGYIQYF
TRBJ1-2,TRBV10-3,CAIKLDRGPYYGYTF
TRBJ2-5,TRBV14,CASRPTGSGTQYF
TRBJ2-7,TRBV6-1,CASSEGGTGKSRYF
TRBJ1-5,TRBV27,CASSLSPQGAQHF
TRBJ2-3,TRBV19,CASRLRGSTDTQYF
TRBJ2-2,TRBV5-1,CASSSSTGWAGELFF
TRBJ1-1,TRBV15,CATSRDSMNTEAFF
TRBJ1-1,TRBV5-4,CASSSSRGTTEAFF
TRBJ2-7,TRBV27,CASSLAGVGYEQYF
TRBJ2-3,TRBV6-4,CASSPLAGGPDTQYF
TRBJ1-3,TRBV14,CASSPTGGFTGNTIYF
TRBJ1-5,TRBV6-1,CASVAGVNQPQHF